The clone carrying this T cell receptor (beta chain) was counted once. Its antigen is not identified. The sample comes from a study of CD4 T cells in relation to SARS-CoV-2 and coronaviruses. About the research overall: Convalescent donors were aged about 21 to 75, with median roughly 37 years.

This table comes from immunoSEQ multiplex PCR, and its TCRdb copy is limited to in-frame clones, with some not included. The sample has about 36,000 clones; 77% are singletons. Cryopreserved PBMCs were CD4-enriched, then split into naive and memory cells. The study, taken as a whole, reports: According to naive versus memory sequencing, detected responses are memory recall, not newly primed.

Germline CDR1 and CDR2: SQVTM and ANQGSEA. The CDR3 runs to 16 residues. V lost 5 bases to trimming and J lost 4 bases; unmatched junction nucleotides: 10. Sample: memory CD4+ T cells from PBMCs, cultured in vitro. The sequence was obtained from an adult with COVID-19. The chain joins TRBV29-1 to TRBJ2-1; TRBD2 matches at 11 bases. Written as DNA, the CDR3 is TGCAGCGTTTCTAAAGCCGGGACTAGCGGATACAATGAGCAGTTCTTC. Amino acids: CSVSKAGTSGYNEQFF.